One sample yielded the 15 T cell receptor beta chains listed below, sequenced in a study of T-cell memory formation after mild COVID-19. Via MiXCR, TCRdb re-called the 5' RACE reads, giving one row per CDR3 protein. Seen here are approximately 450,000 distinct CDR3 sequences, 18% observed once, and the top ten hold approximately 13%. The sequenced material came from PBMCs or a T cell subset sorted from them (not recorded which). The receptors shown here come from an adult woman who had mild COVID-19 (a few samples of this study predate the infection). Cell type and time point are not known.

CDR3 amino acids: CASGFATDTQYF. CDR3 bases: TGTGCCAGCGGGTTCGCCACAGATACGCAGTATTTT. V is TRBV6-1 and J is TRBJ2-3, with D uncertain. The germline V gene encodes CDR1 MNHNS and CDR2 SASEGT. This CDR3 has 12 amino acids. V lost 8 bases, J lost 2 bases, and 8 bases lay in between.

This clonotype was detected only a few times. The V call is TRBV9, the J call TRBJ2-1; 10 bases line up with TRBD2. Germline V gene data show CDR1 as SGDLS and CDR2 as YYNGEE. The CDR3 spans 15 residues. After removal of 0 bases from V and 8 bases from J, the junction contained 5 bases not matched to a gene. The CDR3: CASSVVSGGADEQFF. The CDR3 coding sequence is TGTGCCAGCAGCGTAGTGAGCGGGGGGGCCGATGAGCAGTTCTTC.

There are a few counts of this clonotype. This chain uses TRBV19 with TRBJ1-2; D might be TRBD1 (5 bases). Looked up from germline, CDR1 is LNHDA and CDR2 is SQIVND (reference sequence). Trimming left V 2 bases short and J 4 bases short, with 14 bases between. The CDR3 covers 15 residues. In DNA, the CDR3 is TGTGCCAGTAGTATAATTCCGGGGCTCGGCTATGGCTACACCTTC. This codes for CASSIIPGLGYGYTF.

V usage is TRBV12-3 or TRBV12-4 and J usage is TRBJ1-1; TRBD1 is a possible D gene (6 bases). This CDR3 spans 15 amino acids. V was shortened by 0 bases and J by 4 bases, with 12 bases between the two germline ends. The CDR3 sequence: CASSLAMGGFTEAFF. The CDR3 nucleotides are TGTGCCAGCAGTTTAGCGATGGGGGGCTTCACTGAAGCTTTCTTT.

In this sample, this clonotype turned up a few times. This rearrangement joins TRBV7-2 to TRBJ2-1; D is possibly TRBD1 (6 bases). This CDR3 contains 13 residues. Trimming shortened V by 5 bases and J by 7 bases, and 12 bases separated the two germline ends. The germline CDR1 and CDR2 sequences are SGHTA and FQGNSA. The CDR3, as DNA: TGTGCCAGCAGCCCGGACAGAATAAATGAGCAGTTCTTC. Translated: CASSPDRINEQFF.

The genes are TRBV4-1 and TRBJ2-3; TRBD2 aligns across 10 bases. There are 20 residues in the CDR3. Germline CDR1 MGHRA, CDR2 YSYEKL. V dropped 2 bases and J dropped 4; count of bases not matched to a gene: 18. The CDR3 nucleotides read TGCGCCAGCAGCCAACGTGCTATCAGGACTAGCGGCTTTGGCTCAGATACGCAGTATTTT. Its translation: CASSQRAIRTSGFGSDTQYF.

This clonotype was seen only a few times. One end of the junction varies from germline; a read error may be responsible. The chain combines TRBV7-7 with TRBJ2-7, with 9 nucleotides matching TRBD2. This CDR3 contains 15 residues. Germline V gene sequence: CDR1 SSHAT, CDR2 FNYEAQ (reference sequence). The CDR3 sequence: CASSLGPSGTYEQYF. The CDR3 DNA reads TGTGCTAGCAGCTTAGGTCCTAGCGGGACCTACGAGCAGTACTTC.

This chain uses TRBV5-1 with TRBJ1-6; 8 bases line up with TRBD1. The CDR3 runs to 23 residues. The germline V gene encodes CDR1 SGHRS and CDR2 YFSETQ. After removal of 6 bases from V and 13 bases from J, the junction contained 39 bases not matched to a gene. CDR3 residues: CASTSDIWRVGQVFLVSPPPLHF. DNA of the CDR3: TGCGCCAGCACCTCGGACATATGGCGGGTGGGACAGGTTTTTTTAGTCTCTCCTCCGCCCCTCCACTTT.

The chain couples TRBV3-1 to TRBJ1-2, with D tentatively TRBD1 (6 bases). With 6 bases removed from V and 6 bases from J, the gap between germline ends came to 17 bases. The germline CDR1 and CDR2 sequences are LGHDT and YNNKEL (reference sequence). This CDR3 is built from 14 residues. CDR3 bases: TGTGCCAGCAGGCCTGAAGGCAGGGACAATGGCTACACCTTC. This encodes CASRPEGRDNGYTF.

This clonotype occurred many times. The rearrangement links TRBV5-1 to TRBJ2-7; D is ambiguous. CDR1 is SGHRS and CDR2 is YFSETQ in the germline V gene. CDR3 length: 13 residues. V was shortened by 2 bases and J by 6 bases, with 12 bases between the two germline ends. The CDR3 coding sequence is TGCGCCAGCAGCTTAGCCTCGGGTTCCGAGCAGTACTTC. Residues: CASSLASGSEQYF.

The J gene is TRBJ2-7, the V gene TRBV3-1; TRBD1 aligns across 7 bases. CDR1 is LGHDT, CDR2 YNNKEL, per germline (reference sequence). This CDR3 is 15 amino acids long. Unmatched junction bases numbered 6, after V lost 1 base and J lost 3 bases. This chain's CDR3 is CASSQAPGGFYEQYF. As DNA, the CDR3 is TGTGCCAGCAGCCAAGCGCCAGGGGGTTTCTACGAGCAGTACTTC.

This clonotype came up a few times. The chain combines TRBV7-2 with TRBJ2-7, with 7 bases aligning to TRBD2. J gave up 0 bases and V 5 bases, and 7 bases lay outside the gene matches. Germline V lookup: CDR1 SGHTA, CDR2 FQGNSA. The length of the CDR3 is 15 residues. This CDR3 reads CASSTRLARSYEQYF. As DNA, the CDR3 is TGTGCCAGCAGCACCAGACTAGCCCGCTCCTACGAGCAGTACTTC.

This clonotype was detected a few times. In nucleotides, the CDR3 is TGTGCCAGCTCAAGAGCGCGGGAAGCTGAAGCTTTCTTT. It encodes CASSRAREAEAFF. The chain recombines TRBV18 with TRBJ1-1; D call uncertain. This CDR3 contains 13 residues. V was clipped by 5 bases and J by 6 bases, with 13 bases between them. From germline, CDR1 is KGHSH and CDR2 LQKENI.

This chain connects TRBV3-1 to TRBJ1-2; D not resolved. The germline CDR1 and CDR2 sequences are LGHDT and YNNKEL (reference sequence). The length of the CDR3 is 12 residues. With 4 bases removed from V and 6 bases from J, the gap between germline ends came to 9 bases. Written as DNA, the CDR3 is TGTGCCAGCAGCCTGGCACGCCATGGCTACACCTTC. Translation gives CASSLARHGYTF.

This clonotype was observed a few times. The genes are TRBV5-1 and TRBJ1-1, with D possibly TRBD1 on 6 matching bases. Looked up from germline, CDR1 is SGHRS and CDR2 is YFSETQ. The CDR3 length is 13 residues. The V end was cut by 1 base, the J end by 9 bases, with 13 bases between. CDR3 DNA: TGCGCCAGCAGCTTGACACCGGGGGCTAAAGCTTTCTTT. This translates into CASSLTPGAKAFF.